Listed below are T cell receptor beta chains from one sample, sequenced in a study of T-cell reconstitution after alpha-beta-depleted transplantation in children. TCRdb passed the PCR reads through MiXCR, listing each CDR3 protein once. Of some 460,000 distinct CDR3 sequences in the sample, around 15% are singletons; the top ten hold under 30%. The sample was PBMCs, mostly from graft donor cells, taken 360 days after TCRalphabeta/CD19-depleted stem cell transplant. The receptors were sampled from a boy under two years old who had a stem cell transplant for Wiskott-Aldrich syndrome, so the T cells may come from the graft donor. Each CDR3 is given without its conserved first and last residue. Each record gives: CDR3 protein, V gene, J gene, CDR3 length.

ASSYAFSGGNQETQY,TRBV7-9,TRBJ2-5,15
ASSLGVGGRLQETQY,TRBV11-2,TRBJ2-5,15
SVDGFWSMNTEAF,TRBV29-1,TRBJ1-1,13
ASSQDRGAPAKNIQY,TRBV4-1,TRBJ2-4,15
ASSSSHRGPSYSYEQY,TRBV5-1,TRBJ2-7,16
ASREQGRSGGYT,TRBV7-2,TRBJ1-2,12
ASSLAQGYSNQPQH,TRBV7-2,TRBJ1-5,14
ASSDQGQGAYNEQF,TRBV25-1,TRBJ2-1,14
ASSQDLSGTLRVYGYT,TRBV4-3,TRBJ1-2,16
ASSLYRGLGANVLT,TRBV12-3/TRBV12-4,TRBJ2-6,14
ASRTAWAIAYNEQF,TRBV5-1,TRBJ2-1,14
ASSLREMLAGRNEQF,TRBV6-2/TRBV6-3,TRBJ2-1,15
SASRLIHNEQF,TRBV20-1,TRBJ2-1,11
ASSDGPPGETQY,TRBV2,TRBJ2-5,12
ASSLRGLGSTDTQY,TRBV7-9,TRBJ2-3,14
ASSRGGSNYEQY,TRBV5-1,TRBJ2-7,12
ASSFSGRYEQY,TRBV7-2,TRBJ2-7,11
ASSLGLAGGSYEQY,TRBV5-1,TRBJ2-7,14
ASSQDLLAGAQETQY,TRBV4-3,TRBJ2-5,15
ASSSYRGRWGDEQF,TRBV7-8,TRBJ2-1,14
ATSDRQRGQETQY,TRBV24-1,TRBJ2-5,13
ASSLLAGVGLGEQF,TRBV5-1,TRBJ2-1,14